Listed here are 20 T cell receptor beta chains from one sample, sequenced in a study of T cells after yellow fever vaccination (dated by TCRdb to between 2018 and 2020). The treatment or condition tag for this specimen amounts to: live attenuated yellow fever vaccine strain. Preparation of the library involved 5' RACE. The sequencing machine was an Illumina NovaSeq 6000. The raw public reads went through TCRdb reprocessing: fastp at Q25, MiXCR clone calling, in-frame beta chains kept. Entries that share a CDR3 protein sequence are merged under the most common genes and DNA. This sample holds about 430,000 distinct CDR3 sequences; approximately 18% were observed only once. Over 15% of the sample is held by the ten biggest clonotypes. The sequences come from PBMCs, collected before the yellow fever booster vaccination. Receptors originate from a man aged 18 to 29 who received the YFV17D yellow fever vaccine.

The chain carries TRBV7-3 and TRBJ2-1; TRBD1 aligns across 7 bases. The germline CDR1 and CDR2 sequences are SGHTA and FQGTGA. The length of the CDR3 is 13 residues. The V segment lost 5 bases and the J segment 5 bases; nucleotides outside the gene matches: 3. The CDR3 loop is CASSVDRDNEQFF. The CDR3, as DNA: TGTGCCAGCAGCGTAGACAGGGACAATGAGCAGTTCTTC.

This chain uses TRBV6-1 with TRBJ1-4; D gene ambiguous. Trimming pared 5 bases from V and 10 bases from J, leaving 26 bases between. Germline V gene data show CDR1 as MNHNS and CDR2 as SASEGT. The length of the CDR3 is 17 residues. The CDR3 region has the DNA TGTGCCAGCAGTCGCGGCCCCCGGGATGAGCTCTTCGGAAAACTGTTTTTT. Translation: CASSRGPRDELFGKLFF.

This clonotype was detected only a few times. The chain joins TRBV10-2 to TRBJ2-7; 9 nucleotides match TRBD1. CDR1 WSHSY and CDR2 SAAADI come from the germline V gene. The CDR3 covers 15 residues. V shed 6 bases and J 3 bases; nucleotides not matched to a gene: 9. CDR3 protein: CASSGPGQGLYEQYF. The CDR3 bases are TGCGCCAGCAGCGGACCGGGACAGGGCCTCTACGAGCAGTACTTC.

The J gene is TRBJ1-1, the V gene TRBV28; D gene ambiguous. The germline V gene encodes CDR1 MDHEN and CDR2 SYDVKM. Trimming removed 4 bases at V and 4 bases at J, with 16 bases between. The length of the CDR3 is 15 residues. This chain's CDR3 is CASSSRLFRTTEAFF. In DNA, the CDR3 is TGTGCCAGCAGTTCCCGACTCTTTCGGACCACTGAAGCTTTCTTT.

This clonotype was counted a few times. This chain connects TRBV13 to TRBJ1-2; D remains unclear. The CDR3 contains 13 residues. Germline CDR1 PRHDT, CDR2 FYEKMQ (reference sequence). Trimming stripped 5 bases from V and 0 bases from J, with 7 bases between. CDR3 coding DNA: TGTGCCAGCAGCGGACCAGCTAACTATGGCTACACCTTC. This sequence encodes CASSGPANYGYTF.

The rearrangement uses TRBV5-1 and TRBJ1-3; TRBD1 agrees at 10 bases. The V gene end was trimmed by 4 bases and the J gene end by 4 bases; junction bases not matched to a gene: 5. Germline V CDR1 and CDR2: SGHRS, YFSETQ. CDR3 size: 15 residues. The CDR3 here is CASSAGQGTGNTIYF. Written as DNA, the CDR3 is TGCGCCAGCAGCGCGGGACAGGGGACGGGAAACACCATATATTTT.

Only a few counts were recorded for this clonotype. This rearrangement joins TRBV12-3 or TRBV12-4 to TRBJ1-1; 10 positions match TRBD1. The CDR3 sequence is 16 residues long. The trim removed 5 bases at V and 3 bases at J, leaving 9 bases unmatched. Here the CDR3 DNA reads TGTGCCAGCAGTCCACGGACAGGGGGTTGGCACACTGAAGCTTTCTTT. Translation gives CASSPRTGGWHTEAFF.

A few counts support this clonotype. CDR3: CASSFGRVNEQFF. CDR3 in DNA: TGCGCCAGCAGCTTCGGAAGGGTTAATGAGCAGTTCTTC. V usage is TRBV5-1 and J usage is TRBJ2-1, with D unclear. V lost 2 bases and J lost 7, with 10 bases in between. This CDR3 has 13 residues. CDR1 and CDR2 from the germline V gene are SGHRS and YFSETQ.

This clonotype was seen only a few times. This chain joins TRBV10-3 and TRBJ2-1, with D hard to call. With 4 bases removed from V and 7 bases from J, the gap between germline ends came to 5 bases. CDR3 length: 11 amino acids. Germline V gene lookup returns CDR1 ENHRY and CDR2 SYGVKD. CDR3 DNA: TGTGCCATCAGTGTGGGTAATGAGCAGTTCTTC. This encodes CAISVGNEQFF.

Ten or more counts support this clonotype. The chain is built from TRBV4-3 and TRBJ2-1; D is possibly TRBD2 (5 bases). CDR3 length equals 19 residues. The germline gives CDR1 LGHNA, CDR2 YSLEER. V lost 0 bases to trimming and J lost 5 bases, with 23 bases between them. CDR3 bases: TGCGCCAGCAGCCAAGATCTGGGTGTTGCAGGACGAGGGAACAATGAGCAGTTCTTC. It specifies CASSQDLGVAGRGNNEQFF.

Only a few counts were recorded for this clonotype. The genes are TRBV7-9 and TRBJ1-3; TRBD1 might be the D (6 bases). CDR1 is SEHNR, CDR2 FQNEAQ, per germline (reference sequence). V lost 5 bases to trimming and J lost 6 bases, with 17 bases between them. The CDR3 runs 15 residues. The CDR3 DNA follows: TGTGCCAGCAGCCAATCCCGGACAGTGGAAAACACCATATATTTT. It encodes CASSQSRTVENTIYF.

This clonotype occurred a few times. The rearrangement uses TRBV7-2 and TRBJ2-3; 7 bases map to TRBD2. The CDR3 is made up of 14 amino acids. Germline lookup yields CDR1 SGHTA and CDR2 FQGNSA. The V and J ends lost 3 bases and 6 bases, in that order; junction bases with no gene match: 6. CDR3 loop: CASSFALASDTQYF. DNA for the CDR3: TGTGCCAGCAGCTTTGCACTAGCGTCGGATACGCAGTATTTT.

This chain's CDR3 is CASSVWGDSNQPQHF. The CDR3 DNA reads as TGTGCCAGCAGCGTATGGGGTGACAGCAATCAGCCCCAGCATTTT. V usage is TRBV9 and J usage is TRBJ1-5; D is undetermined. The CDR3 has 15 residues. Germline V gene data show CDR1 as SGDLS and CDR2 as YYNGEE. V was trimmed by 1 base and J by 1 base, leaving 9 bases between them.

This chain connects TRBV20-1 to TRBJ1-4, with D perhaps matching TRBD1 (5 bases). The CDR3 is 15 amino acids. The germline V and J ends were trimmed by 2 bases and 4 bases, with 14 bases remaining between them. Germline V gene lookup returns CDR1 DFQATT and CDR2 SNEGSKA (reference sequence). CDR3 residues: CSARKLTGVNEKLFF. For the CDR3, the DNA is TGCAGTGCTAGAAAGTTGACGGGGGTTAATGAAAAACTGTTTTTT.

The chain couples TRBV7-9 to TRBJ2-6; D is possibly TRBD1 (5 bases). The CDR3 runs to 11 residues. Germline loops: CDR1 SEHNR, CDR2 FQNEAQ (reference sequence). The V end lost 5 bases, the J end lost 15 bases, and 11 bases lay between the germline ends. Here the CDR3 reads CASSPFQGLTF. The CDR3 DNA is TGTGCCAGCAGCCCCTTCCAGGGCCTGACTTTC.

This clonotype was counted at least ten times. This sequence joins TRBV23-1 and TRBJ2-5; 7 positions match TRBD1. TRBV23-1 has ORF status, its function being uncertain. The CDR3 totals 15 residues. The DNA of the CDR3 is TGCGCAGTGGTCCTCGTTGGCAGGGGGCAAGAGACCCAGTACTTC. The encoded protein is CAVVLVGRGQETQYF.

J is TRBJ1-2 and V is TRBV20-1; 7 bases map to TRBD1. Trimming removed 6 bases from V and 0 bases from J; junction bases left unmatched: 10. The CDR3 loop spans 15 amino acids. The V gene's germline CDR1 is DFQATT and CDR2 SNEGSKA (reference sequence). The CDR3 coding sequence is TGCAGTGCGCCGGACAGGACGAAGACTAACTATGGCTACACCTTC. Translation: CSAPDRTKTNYGYTF.

The chain links TRBV29-1 to TRBJ2-7; no reliable D call. V was pared by 4 bases and J by 0 bases, with 19 bases between. Germline CDR1 SQVTM, CDR2 ANQGSEA. The CDR3 sequence is 16 residues long. CDR3 nucleotide sequence: TGCAGCGTTGGAAATTTAGGGTCCCGAAGCTCCTACGAGCAGTACTTC. Its translation is CSVGNLGSRSSYEQYF.

This clonotype occurred many times. The DNA of the CDR3 is TGTGCCAGCAGTTTAGTAGGGCGCAGCTCTGGAAACACCATATATTTT. Amino acids: CASSLVGRSSGNTIYF. The chain combines TRBV12-3 or TRBV12-4 with TRBJ1-3; unclear D gene. The CDR3 runs to 16 residues. V lost 1 base to trimming and J lost 0 bases, with 10 bases between them.

V is TRBV5-6 and J is TRBJ1-4; D is ambiguous. This CDR3 has 15 amino acids. V was shortened by 2 bases and J by 0 bases, with 8 bases between the two germline ends. The germline gives CDR1 SGHDT, CDR2 YYEEEE. The CDR3, as DNA: TGTGCCAGCAGCTTTGTTGGAACAACTAATGAAAAACTGTTTTTT. This gives the protein CASSFVGTTNEKLFF.